Presented here are 30 T cell receptor beta chains from one specimen sequenced in a study of chemoradiotherapy in HPV16-positive cancers. Libraries were prepared by immunoSEQ multiplex PCR; TCRdb keeps only in-frame clonotypes and omits some of them. The table lists about 8,100 clones, roughly 70% of them singletons. Sampling took place from a patient who underwent chemoradiotherapy. Source of these receptors: a human donor with HPV-associated anogenital cancer.

The V and J genes are TRBV9 and TRBJ2-7, with D maybe TRBD2 (6 bases). Looked up from germline, CDR1 is SGDLS and CDR2 is YYNGEE. This CDR3 contains 14 residues. Trimming stripped 0 bases from V and 0 bases from J, with 7 bases between. The CDR3 spells CASSVVGGSYEQYF. The CDR3 nucleotides are TGTGCCAGCAGCGTAGTGGGGGGCTCCTACGAGCAGTACTTC.

The gene calls are TRBV4-2 and TRBJ2-5; 10 nucleotides align to TRBD2. Near its end, the DNA agrees better with TRBJ2-7, so the J call may be wrong. In germline, CDR1 is LGHNA, CDR2 YNFKEQ. This CDR3 contains 16 residues. CDR3 coding DNA: TGTGCCAGCAGCCAAGATTGGGCTAGCGGGGGCTACGAGCAGTACTTC. Amino acids: CASSQDWASGGYEQYF.

The rearrangement uses TRBV15 and TRBJ2-3; either TRBD1 or TRBD2 may fit D (6 bases each). This CDR3 comprises 15 residues. Trimming cost V 4 bases and J 7 bases, with 18 bases left between them. CDR1 LNHNV and CDR2 YYDKDF come from the germline V gene (reference sequence). The CDR3 region is CATSTFPRGPYTQYF. The CDR3 DNA is TGTGCCACCAGCACCTTCCCACGGGGGCCCTATACGCAGTATTTT.

This rearrangement joins TRBV28 to TRBJ1-6; D perhaps matches TRBD1 (5 bases). V lost 4 bases and J 7 bases, leaving 8 bases between the germline ends. This CDR3 contains 13 residues. The V gene's germline CDR1 is MDHEN and CDR2 SYDVKM. CDR3: CASSSRQNSPLHF. CDR3 nucleotides: TGTGCCAGCAGTTCCAGACAGAATTCACCCCTCCACTTT.

This clone was counted only a few times. V is TRBV28 and J is TRBJ2-7, with 10 bases identical to TRBD1. Germline V gene sequence: CDR1 MDHEN, CDR2 SYDVKM. The CDR3 length is 19 residues. Trimming cost V 3 bases and J 5 bases; bases outside gene matches: 19. As DNA, the CDR3 is TGTGCCAGCAGTTTTAAGGCGGAGGCCGGGACAGGGGCCGCCGACGAGCAGTACTTC. This translates into CASSFKAEAGTGAADEQYF. The whole variable domain, remainder taken from reference TRBV28 and TRBJ2-7, is DVKVTQSSRYLVKRTGEKVFLECVQDMDHENMFWYRQDPGLGLRLIYFSYDVKMKEKGDIPEGYSVSREKKERFSLILESASTNQTSMYLCASSFKAEAGTGAADEQYFGPGTRLTVT.

The rearrangement links TRBV6-4 to TRBJ2-1, with 11 bases that match TRBD2. The CDR3 is made up of 15 amino acids. Losses at the gene ends were 7 bases for V and 4 bases for J; bases not matched to a gene: 6. Germline loops: CDR1 MRHNA, CDR2 SNTAGT. The CDR3 loop is CASTPTSGEYNEQFF. CDR3 in DNA: TGTGCCAGCACCCCGACTAGCGGGGAATACAATGAGCAGTTCTTC.

This rearrangement joins TRBV9 to TRBJ2-5; D not certain. Germline V gene lookup returns CDR1 SGDLS and CDR2 YYNGEE. CDR3 length: 14 residues. Deletions cut 0 bases from V and 4 bases from J, with 10 bases between. The CDR3 DNA sequence: TGTGCCAGCAGCGTAGCTGGGTTTGGAGAGACCCAGTACTTC. Its translation: CASSVAGFGETQYF.

V and J are TRBV7-8 and TRBJ2-5; 8 bases fit TRBD1. The CDR3 is 18 amino acids. Per the germline V gene, CDR1 is SGHVS and CDR2 is FQNEAQ. Trimming cost V 4 bases and J 2 bases; bases outside gene matches: 15. CDR3 sequence reads: CASSYSDRVDPVQETQYF. The CDR3 DNA reads as TGTGCCAGCAGCTACTCGGACAGGGTGGATCCGGTGCAAGAGACCCAGTACTTC. Full variable domain (remainder filled in from reference TRBV7-8 and TRBJ2-5): GAGVSQSPRYKVAKRGQDVALRCDPISGHVSLFWYQQALGQGPEFLTYFQNEAQLDKSGLPSDRFFAERPEGSVSTLKIQRTQQEDSAVYLCASSYSDRVDPVQETQYFGPGTRLLVL.

This clone is medium-sized within its sample. The chain combines TRBV2 with TRBJ2-1, with 9 bases aligning to TRBD1. Germline V lookup: CDR1 SNHLY, CDR2 FYNNEI. The CDR3 length is 13 residues. Trimming took 9 bases from V and 5 from J; bases not matched to a gene: 5. CDR3: CARQGQGDNEQFF. The CDR3 DNA is TGTGCCAGACAGGGACAGGGTGACAATGAGCAGTTCTTC.

This sequence joins TRBV6-5 and TRBJ2-7, with 9 bases that match TRBD1. Germline CDR1 is MNHEY and CDR2 is SVGAGI. With V trimmed by 5 bases and J by 2 bases, 4 bases remained unmatched. The CDR3 runs to 14 residues. The CDR3 sequence is CASSPDRGAYEQYF. CDR3 nucleotide sequence: TGTGCCAGCAGTCCCGACAGGGGGGCCTACGAGCAGTACTTC.

The chain joins TRBV25-1 to TRBJ1-1; D is uncertain. The germline V gene encodes CDR1 MGHDK and CDR2 SYGVNS. Trimming took 4 bases from V and 7 from J, leaving 10 bases between them. This CDR3 contains 12 residues. The DNA of the CDR3 is TGTGCCAGCAGTGTCGCGGGCGGTGAAGCTTTCTTT. Residues: CASSVAGGEAFF. The whole variable domain, remainder taken from reference TRBV25-1 and TRBJ1-1, is EADIYQTPRYLVIGTGKKITLECSQTMGHDKMYWYQQDPGMELHLIHYSYGVNSTEKGDLSSESTVSRIRTEHFPLTLESARPSHTSQYLCASSVAGGEAFFGQGTRLTVV.

A few counts support this clone. This chain connects TRBV30 to TRBJ1-5, with 7 bases fitting TRBD1. The germline gives CDR1 GTSNPN, CDR2 SVGIG (reference sequence). CDR3 length: 14 residues. The V segment lost 0 bases and the J segment 7 bases; nucleotides outside the gene matches: 6. CDR3 coding DNA: TGTGCCTGGAGTGTACCACAGGGGTGGCAGCCCCAGCATTTT. Protein: CAWSVPQGWQPQHF.

As to this clone: Other DNA sequences in this sample translate to the same CDR3. The chain combines TRBV4-3 with TRBJ1-2, with D unresolved. The V and J ends lost 0 bases and 0 bases respectively, with 8 bases between them. The CDR3 runs 15 residues. Germline V gene data show CDR1 as LGHNA and CDR2 as YSLEER. DNA of the CDR3: TGCGCCAGCAGCCAAGAATTACAGTCTAACTATGGCTACACCTTC. Translating gives CASSQELQSNYGYTF.

J is TRBJ2-5 and V is TRBV29-1; tentatively, D is TRBD1 (7 bases). Germline-derived CDR1 and CDR2 are SQVTM and ANQGSEA. This CDR3 has 14 residues. The V end was cut by 2 bases, the J end by 5 bases, with 15 bases between. The CDR3 sequence: CSVEPSGGWETQYF. DNA for the CDR3: TGCAGCGTTGAACCGTCAGGGGGGTGGGAGACCCAGTACTTC.

The chain uses TRBV12-5 and TRBJ2-7; D gene uncertain. Germline values: CDR1 LGHNT, CDR2 FRNRAP. Trimming shortened V by 0 bases and J by 3 bases, and 9 bases separated the two germline ends. The CDR3 spans 14 residues. The CDR3 sequence is CASGLVQIYYEQYF. CDR3 nucleotide sequence: TGTGCTAGTGGTTTGGTACAAATATACTACGAGCAGTACTTC.

This clone was observed a handful of times. Written as DNA, the CDR3 is TGTGCCAGCAGCTTACAGGGCCAGCCCCAGCATTTT. Its protein is CASSLQGQPQHF. The rearrangement uses TRBV5-8 and TRBJ1-5, with D perhaps matching TRBD1 (6 bases). V was pared by 2 bases and J by 7 bases, with 7 bases between. The V gene's germline CDR1 is SGHTS and CDR2 YDEGEE. The CDR3 runs to 12 residues.

The chain couples TRBV28 to TRBJ2-7; TRBD1 agrees at 8 bases. There are 16 residues in the CDR3. CDR1 and CDR2 from the germline V gene are MDHEN and SYDVKM. Trimming took 6 bases from V and 0 from J; bases not matched to a gene: 10. DNA for the CDR3: TGTGCCAGCAGACGGACAGGGTGGGCCAGCTCCTACGAGCAGTACTTC. It specifies CASRRTGWASSYEQYF.

This rearrangement joins TRBV6-5 to TRBJ1-6; TRBD1 might be the D (5 bases). Per germline, CDR1 MNHEY and CDR2 SVGAGI. The CDR3 consists of 15 residues. V lost 0 bases, J lost 7 bases, and 10 bases lay in between. The chain's CDR3 is CASSYSSGGNSPLHF. CDR3 bases: TGTGCCAGCAGTTACTCGAGTGGGGGAAATTCACCCCTCCACTTT.

The genes are TRBV5-4 and TRBJ2-2; 10 bases fit TRBD2. The germline V gene has CDR1 SGHNT and CDR2 YYREEE (reference sequence). The CDR3 totals 13 residues. The junction had 4 bases not matched to a gene; V was cut back by 7 bases and J by 7 bases. This chain's CDR3 is CASASGGLGELFF. CDR3 sequence (DNA): TGTGCCAGCGCTAGCGGGGGTCTCGGGGAGCTGTTTTTT.

The rearrangement joins TRBV7-2 to TRBJ2-7; 15 bases agree with TRBD2. The CDR3 loop spans 17 amino acids. Unmatched junction bases numbered 4, after V lost 0 bases and J lost 4 bases. The germline gives CDR1 SGHTA, CDR2 FQGNSA. CDR3 in DNA: TGTGCCAGCAGCTTAGCGGGACTAGCGGGGGGACTATACGAGCAGTACTTC. This codes for CASSLAGLAGGLYEQYF.

The chain joins TRBV6-5 to TRBJ2-7, with a weak D call TRBD2 (5 bases). V lost 2 bases, J lost 7 bases, and 15 bases lay in between. The CDR3 is 14 amino acids. CDR1 is MNHEY and CDR2 is SVGAGI in the germline V gene. For the CDR3, the DNA is TGTGCCAGCAGTTACCGGGATTCCGAACGGGAGCAGTACTTC. It codes for CASSYRDSEREQYF.

The V and J genes are TRBV9 and TRBJ2-1; D ambiguous. The length of the CDR3 is 11 residues. Germline lookup yields CDR1 SGDLS and CDR2 YYNGEE. The V and J ends lost 4 bases and 3 bases respectively, with 2 bases between them. In DNA form, the CDR3 reads TGTGCCAGCAGCAACTACAATGAGCAGTTCTTC. This encodes CASSNYNEQFF.

The rearrangement joins TRBV19 to TRBJ1-5; TRBD1 matches at 10 bases. Trimming removed 7 bases from V and 2 bases from J; junction bases left unmatched: 8. Germline V gene lookup returns CDR1 LNHDA and CDR2 SQIVND (reference sequence). The CDR3 consists of 16 residues. CDR3 region: CASTGQGGNGNQPQHF. For the CDR3, the DNA is TGTGCCAGTACCGGACAGGGGGGAAATGGCAATCAGCCCCAGCATTTT.

The rearrangement joins TRBV19 to TRBJ2-1; 10 bases are a match to TRBD2. Germline loops: CDR1 LNHDA, CDR2 SQIVND (reference sequence). J gave up 1 base and V 2 bases, and 8 bases lay outside the gene matches. The CDR3 has 18 amino acids. In DNA, the CDR3 is TGTGCCAGTAGTATACCGGGACTAGCGAGGGGTTCCTACAATGAGCAGTTCTTC. Amino acids: CASSIPGLARGSYNEQFF.

The chain employs TRBV4-1 and TRBJ2-7; D might be TRBD1 (6 bases). The germline V gene encodes CDR1 MGHRA and CDR2 YSYEKL. The CDR3 is made up of 15 amino acids. V was cut by 4 bases and J by 0 bases, with 13 bases left in between. The CDR3 bases are TGCGCCAGCAGCCTACAGGGAGCCGGCTCCTACGAGCAGTACTTC. It translates to CASSLQGAGSYEQYF.

V and J are TRBV11-2 and TRBJ2-3, with 11 bases identical to TRBD2. CDR1 is SGHAT, CDR2 FQNNGV, per germline. V shed 5 bases and J 4 bases; nucleotides not matched to a gene: 5. The length of the CDR3 is 15 residues. The CDR3 sequence is CASSRSSGGPDTQYF. In DNA, the CDR3 is TGTGCCAGCAGCCGTTCTAGCGGGGGGCCAGATACGCAGTATTTT.

The chain employs TRBV7-2 and TRBJ2-1; possibly TRBD1 for D (6 bases). V was pared by 6 bases and J by 0 bases, with 12 bases between. The CDR3 consists of 15 residues. The germline gives CDR1 SGHTA, CDR2 FQGNSA. The DNA for the CDR3 is TGTGCCAGCAGACCGGACAGTAGCTCCTACAATGAGCAGTTCTTC. It encodes CASRPDSSSYNEQFF.

This clone was observed a handful of times. The chain carries TRBV19 and TRBJ1-2; D is ambiguous. Between the trimmed V and J ends, which lost 1 base and 3 bases, there was a span of 9 bases. Per germline, CDR1 LNHDA and CDR2 SQIVND (reference sequence). CDR3 length: 14 amino acids. Written as DNA, the CDR3 is TGTGCCAGTAGTATAGCCGGGTACCACTATGGCTACACCTTC. Its protein product is CASSIAGYHYGYTF. The full variable domain, completed using reference TRBV19 and TRBJ1-2, is DGGITQSPKYLFRKEGQNVTLSCEQNLNHDAMYWYRQDPGQGLRLIYYSQIVNDFQKGDIAEGYSVSREKKESFPLTVTSAQKNPTAFYLCASSIAGYHYGYTFGSGTRLTVV.

The chain couples TRBV29-1 to TRBJ1-2; TRBD1 aligns across 7 bases. CDR3 length equals 14 residues. Per the germline V gene, CDR1 is SQVTM and CDR2 is ANQGSEA. The ends lost 8 bases at V and 8 bases at J; junction bases unmatched: 17. The CDR3 nucleotides read TGCAGCACCACTGAGGGGGGGGGACAGCGAGGCTACACCTTC. This codes for CSTTEGGGQRGYTF.

This clone appeared once. The chain recombines TRBV4-1 with TRBJ2-2, with 8 bases that match TRBD1. CDR1 and CDR2 (germline): MGHRA, YSYEKL. The CDR3 is 14 residues long. Trimming cost V 9 bases and J 2 bases; bases outside gene matches: 5. The CDR3 loop is CASSDRGNTGELFF. The CDR3 bases are TGCGCCAGTTCCGACAGGGGAAACACCGGGGAGCTGTTTTTT.